The TCR beta chain described here comes from a study of CD8+CD57+ T cells in acquired aplastic anemia. Study summary: Sorted CD4+ and CD8+ cell DNA averaged about 3.5 ug.

This clonotype has a count of ten or more. Using genomic DNA as the template, TCR beta VDJ and CDR3 profiling was carried out. A single record per CDR3 protein comes from TCRdb applying MiXCR to the reads. The repertoire has roughly 260,000 distinct CDR3 sequences, roughly half of them found once; the top ten carry 7% to 9.5%. Sequencing involved patients with CD8+CD57+ cell expansion previously shown by flow cytometry. Every patient presented with severe acquired aplastic anemia. At blood sampling, none of the patients had yet received therapy. The receptor's source is a human donor with aplastic anemia. The sample taken for sequencing was sorted CD4+, CD8+, or CD8+CD57+ T cells (not recorded which) from PBMCs.

CDR3 amino acids: CASTQDRNTEAFF. CDR3 coding DNA: TGTGCCAGCACTCAGGACAGAAACACTGAAGCTTTCTTT. The chain has TRBV12-3 or TRBV12-4 and TRBJ1-1; weak D call: TRBD1 (6 bases). Trimming took off 7 bases at V and 2 bases at J, with 11 bases between the two ends. This CDR3 comprises 13 residues.